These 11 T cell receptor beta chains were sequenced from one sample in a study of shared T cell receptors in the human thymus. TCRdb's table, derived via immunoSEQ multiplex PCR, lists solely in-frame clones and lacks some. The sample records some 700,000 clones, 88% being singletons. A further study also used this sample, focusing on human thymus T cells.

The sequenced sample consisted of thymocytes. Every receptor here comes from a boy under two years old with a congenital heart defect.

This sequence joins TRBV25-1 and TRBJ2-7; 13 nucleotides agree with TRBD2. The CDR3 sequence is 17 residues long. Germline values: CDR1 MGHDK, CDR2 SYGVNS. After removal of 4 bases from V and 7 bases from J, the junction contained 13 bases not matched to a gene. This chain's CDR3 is CASSAWGTSGRAGEQYF. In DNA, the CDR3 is TGTGCCAGCAGTGCCTGGGGAACTAGCGGGAGGGCAGGGGAGCAGTACTTC.

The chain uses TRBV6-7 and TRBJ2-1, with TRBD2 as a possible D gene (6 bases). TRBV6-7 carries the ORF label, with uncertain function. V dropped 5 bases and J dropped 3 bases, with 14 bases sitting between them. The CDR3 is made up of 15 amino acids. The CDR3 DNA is TGTGCCAGCAGTCTCACCTGGGGGGACTACAATGAGCAGTTCTTC. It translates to CASSLTWGDYNEQFF.

The CDR3 here is CASSLGWQGGTEAFF. DNA for the CDR3: TGTGCCAGCAGTTTGGGGTGGCAGGGGGGCACTGAAGCTTTCTTT. V is TRBV28 and J is TRBJ1-1; 7 positions match TRBD1. CDR3 length: 15 residues. V shed 3 bases and J 4 bases; nucleotides not matched to a gene: 8. Germline assignment: CDR1 MDHEN and CDR2 SYDVKM.

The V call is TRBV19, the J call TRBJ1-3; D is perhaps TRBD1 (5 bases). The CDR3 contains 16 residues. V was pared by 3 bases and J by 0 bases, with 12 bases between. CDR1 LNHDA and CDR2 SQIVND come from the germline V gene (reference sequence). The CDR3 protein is CASSIRTLSSGNTIYF. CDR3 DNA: TGTGCCAGTAGTATCCGGACACTTAGCTCTGGAAACACCATATATTTT.

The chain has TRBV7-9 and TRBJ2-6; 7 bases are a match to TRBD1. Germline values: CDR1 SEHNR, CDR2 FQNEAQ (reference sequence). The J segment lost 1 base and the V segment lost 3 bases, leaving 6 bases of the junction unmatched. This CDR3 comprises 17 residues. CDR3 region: CASSFPRQGSGANVLTF. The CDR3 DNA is TGTGCCAGCAGCTTTCCACGACAGGGTTCTGGGGCCAACGTCCTGACTTTC. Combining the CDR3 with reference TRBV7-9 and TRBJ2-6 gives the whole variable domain DTGVSQNPRHKITKRGQNVTFRCDPISEHNRLYWYRQTLGQGPEFLTYFQNEAQLEKSRLLSDRFSAERPKGSFSTLEIQRTEQGDSAMYLCASSFPRQGSGANVLTFGAGSRLTVL.

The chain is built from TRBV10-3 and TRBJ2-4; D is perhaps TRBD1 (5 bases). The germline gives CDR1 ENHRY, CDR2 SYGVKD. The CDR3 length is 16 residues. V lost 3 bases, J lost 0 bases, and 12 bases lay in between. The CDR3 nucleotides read TGTGCCATCAGTGACGAGGACATACTAGCCAAAAACATTCAGTACTTC. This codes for CAISDEDILAKNIQYF.

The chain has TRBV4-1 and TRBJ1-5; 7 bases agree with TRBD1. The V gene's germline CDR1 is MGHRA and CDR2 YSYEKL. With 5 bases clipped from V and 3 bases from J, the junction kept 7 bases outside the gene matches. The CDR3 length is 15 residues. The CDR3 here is CASSRTGRFNQPQHF. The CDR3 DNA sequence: TGCGCCAGCAGCAGGACAGGCCGTTTCAATCAGCCCCAGCATTTT.

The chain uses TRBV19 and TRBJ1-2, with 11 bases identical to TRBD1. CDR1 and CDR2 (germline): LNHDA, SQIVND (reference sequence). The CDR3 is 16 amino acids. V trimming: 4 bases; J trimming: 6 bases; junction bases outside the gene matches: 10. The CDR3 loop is CASSTPEGQGVDGYTF. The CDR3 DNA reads TGTGCCAGTAGTACCCCCGAGGGACAGGGGGTGGATGGCTACACCTTC.

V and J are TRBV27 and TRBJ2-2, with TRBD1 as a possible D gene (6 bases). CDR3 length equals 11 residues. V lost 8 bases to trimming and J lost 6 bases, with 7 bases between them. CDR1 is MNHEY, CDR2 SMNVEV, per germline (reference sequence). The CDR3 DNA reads TGTGCCAGCGGGACATCCGGGGAGCTGTTTTTT. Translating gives CASGTSGELFF.

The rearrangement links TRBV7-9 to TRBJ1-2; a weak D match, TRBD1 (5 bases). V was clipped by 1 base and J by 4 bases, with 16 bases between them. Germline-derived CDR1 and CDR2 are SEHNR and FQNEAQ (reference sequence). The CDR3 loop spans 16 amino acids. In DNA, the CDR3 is TGTGCCAGCAGCTTAGAGGTCCCGACAGATCCCTATGGCTACACCTTC. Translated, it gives CASSLEVPTDPYGYTF.

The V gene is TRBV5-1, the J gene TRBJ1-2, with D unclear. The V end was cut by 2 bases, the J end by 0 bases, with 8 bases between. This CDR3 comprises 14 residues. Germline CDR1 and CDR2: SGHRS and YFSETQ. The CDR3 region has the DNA TGCGCCAGCAGCTTATTCCCTACTAACTATGGCTACACCTTC. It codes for CASSLFPTNYGYTF.